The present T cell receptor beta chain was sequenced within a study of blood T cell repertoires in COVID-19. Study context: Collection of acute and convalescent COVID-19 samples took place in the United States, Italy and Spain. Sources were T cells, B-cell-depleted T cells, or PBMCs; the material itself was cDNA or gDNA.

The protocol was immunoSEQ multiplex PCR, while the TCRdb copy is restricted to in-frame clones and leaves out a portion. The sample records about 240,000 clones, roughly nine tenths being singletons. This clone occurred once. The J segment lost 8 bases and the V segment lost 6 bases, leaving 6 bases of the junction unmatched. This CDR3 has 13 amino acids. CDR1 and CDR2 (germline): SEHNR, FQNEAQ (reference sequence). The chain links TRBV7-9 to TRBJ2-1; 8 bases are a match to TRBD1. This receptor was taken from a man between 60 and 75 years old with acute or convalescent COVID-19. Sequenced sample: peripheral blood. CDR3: CASRPQGGHEQFF. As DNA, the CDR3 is TGTGCCAGCAGACCACAGGGGGGTCATGAGCAGTTCTTC.